The clone carrying this T cell receptor (beta chain) was counted a few times. The CDR3 length is 14 residues. V was trimmed by 0 bases and J by 5 bases, leaving 11 bases between them. In germline, CDR1 is LGHNA, CDR2 YNFKEQ. This record comes from a study of blood T cells in healthy people across ages. Sample-barcoded 5' priming and a J-beta primer mix drove a second PCR of roughly 6 to 12 cycles. One entry per CDR3 protein results from TCRdb running MiXCR on the 5' RACE reads. The sample lists roughly 2 million distinct CDR3 sequences, around half occurring once. The gene calls are TRBV4-2 and TRBJ2-7, with D perhaps TRBD1 (5 bases). The sequence was obtained from a woman in her forties in good health. Sequenced: blood. The CDR3 reads CASSQEGHINEQYF. The CDR3 nucleotides are TGTGCCAGCAGCCAAGAGGGGCATATTAACGAGCAGTACTTC.